This TCR beta chain was captured in a study of T cell clonality in common variable immunodeficiency. Generated by immunoSEQ multiplex PCR, the TCRdb table keeps only in-frame clones and is missing some. The table lists tens of thousands of clones, with no singletons. Blood samples were heparinized, about 4.5 to 8 ml per donor. Many counts were recorded for this clone. The antigen remains undetermined. Points from the study as a whole: CVID subjects shared fewer TCRbeta clones than healthy controls did. T cell subpopulation sequencing would be needed to explain CVID clonality.

Material for sequencing was peripheral blood mononuclear cells. This clonotype was sampled from a person between 18 and 70 years old in good health.

This CDR3 reads CASTDRGQSTDTQYF. The CDR3 DNA, read in part, is TGTGCCAGCACTGACAGGGGGCAAAGCACAGATACG. The V and J genes are TRBV2 and TRBJ2-3; 10 nucleotides match TRBD1. The CDR3 is cut off 3 residues early in the read; its end comes from the germline J gene. Unmatched junction bases numbered 4, after V lost 7 bases and J lost 0 bases. Germline lookup yields CDR1 SNHLY and CDR2 FYNNEI. There are 15 residues in the CDR3.